The 10 T cell receptor beta chains listed next were all sequenced from one sample in a study of cytomegalovirus exposure and HLA in healthy donors. Amplification used 60 Vbeta primers and 13 Jbeta primers. Generated by immunoSEQ multiplex PCR, the TCRdb table keeps only in-frame clones and is missing some. The table shows 80,000 or so clones, with under 70% occurring only once. Sequenced sample: PBMCs. The source of these receptors is a woman aged 50 to 60 in good health and CMV-seropositive.

The rearrangement joins TRBV5-1 to TRBJ1-3; D remains ambiguous. The CDR3 covers 13 residues. Trimming pared 4 bases from V and 4 bases from J, leaving 9 bases between. CDR1 and CDR2 from the germline V gene are SGHRS and YFSETQ. CDR3 in DNA: TGCGCCAGCAGCGCGAGGGTAGGAAACACCATATATTTT. As protein: CASSARVGNTIYF.

The genes are TRBV15 and TRBJ2-5; 11 bases are shared with TRBD2. Germline CDR1 is LNHNV and CDR2 is YYDKDF (reference sequence). The CDR3 runs to 18 residues. J lost 5 bases, V lost 5 bases, and 16 bases had no gene match. CDR3 amino acids: CATSGGISSGGWGETQYF. CDR3 in DNA: TGTGCCACCAGCGGAGGGATTTCTAGCGGGGGGTGGGGGGAGACCCAGTACTTC.

The chain carries TRBV7-3 and TRBJ1-4; D perhaps matches TRBD1 (5 bases). CDR3 length: 14 amino acids. The germline V gene encodes CDR1 SGHTA and CDR2 FQGTGA. V was clipped by 5 bases and J by 5 bases, with 12 bases between them. CDR3 region: CASSPTASNEKLFF. The CDR3 DNA follows: TGTGCCAGCAGCCCGACAGCATCCAATGAAAAACTGTTTTTT. Full variable domain (rest looked up from reference TRBV7-3 and TRBJ1-4): GAGVSQTPSNKVTEKGKYVELRCDPISGHTALYWYRQSLGQGPEFLIYFQGTGAADDSGLPNDRFFAVRPEGSVSTLKIQRTERGDSAVYLCASSPTASNEKLFFGSGTQLSVL.

The table lists this clone with a few counts. CDR3 loop: CASSLDLQANYGYTF. CDR3 coding DNA: TGTGCCAGCAGCCTGGATCTACAGGCTAACTATGGCTACACCTTC. V and J are TRBV5-4 and TRBJ1-2, with D perhaps matching TRBD1 (5 bases). V was trimmed by 4 bases and J by 0 bases, leaving 13 bases between them. Germline V gene data show CDR1 as SGHNT and CDR2 as YYREEE (reference sequence). The CDR3 runs 15 residues. The full variable domain, rest sourced from reference TRBV5-4 and TRBJ1-2, is ETGVTQSPTHLIKTRGQQVTLRCSSQSGHNTVSWYQQALGQGPQFIFQYYREEENGRGNFPPRFSGLQFPNYSSELNVNALELDDSALYLCASSLDLQANYGYTFGSGTRLTVV.

The V call is TRBV6-6, the J call TRBJ2-7, with 7 bases aligning to TRBD1. V lost 0 bases, J lost 6 bases, and 2 bases stayed unmatched. This CDR3 spans 13 amino acids. Germline V gene lookup returns CDR1 MNHNY and CDR2 SVGAGI (reference sequence). Here the CDR3 reads CASSYSNRGEQYV. The CDR3 region has the DNA TGTGCCAGCAGTTACTCGAACAGGGGCGAGCAGTACGTC.

The chain has TRBV19 and TRBJ2-1; 11 bases are a match to TRBD2. Per the germline V gene, CDR1 is LNHDA and CDR2 is SQIVND (reference sequence). Trimming took 4 bases from V and 5 from J; bases not matched to a gene: 7. CDR3 length: 16 residues. CDR3 nucleotide sequence: TGTGCCAGTAGTACCCCGACTAGCGGGGAAAACAATGAGCAGTTCTTC. The encoded protein is CASSTPTSGENNEQFF.

The rearrangement links TRBV18 to TRBJ1-5; 8 bases are a match to TRBD1. V trimming: 3 bases; J trimming: 7 bases; junction bases outside the gene matches: 8. Germline CDR1 is KGHSH and CDR2 is LQKENI. The CDR3 extends over 15 amino acids. The CDR3 DNA is TGTGCCAGCTCACCGACGACAGGGGATTGGCAGCCCCAGCATTTT. This codes for CASSPTTGDWQPQHF.

V and J are TRBV10-1 and TRBJ2-1, with 10 bases fitting TRBD2. The germline gives CDR1 WNHNN, CDR2 SYGVQD (reference sequence). This CDR3 is built from 19 residues. The V segment lost 3 bases and the J segment 0 bases; nucleotides outside the gene matches: 11. The CDR3 reads CASSDGGTSVHGSYNEQFF. The CDR3 DNA reads TGCGCCAGCAGTGACGGGGGGACTAGCGTTCACGGCTCCTACAATGAGCAGTTCTTC.

The chain uses TRBV12-5 and TRBJ1-5; 8 nucleotides align to TRBD1. The CDR3 sequence is 15 residues long. Germline trimming cut 6 bases from V and 6 bases from J; bases unmatched to any gene: 10. CDR1 LGHNT and CDR2 FRNRAP come from the germline V gene. CDR3 DNA sequence: TGTGCTAGTGGGGCGACAGGGGCTATCAGTCAGCCCCAGCATTTT. This encodes CASGATGAISQPQHF.

This clone occurred a few times. The chain employs TRBV2 and TRBJ1-4; D may be TRBD1 (6 bases). Germline assignment: CDR1 SNHLY and CDR2 FYNNEI. Trimming removed 4 bases from V and 8 bases from J, with 11 bases in between. This CDR3 is built from 13 residues. The CDR3: CASSGDDREKLFF. Here the CDR3 DNA reads TGTGCCAGCAGTGGTGATGACAGGGAAAAACTGTTTTTT.